This T cell receptor beta chain was profiled in a study of PD-1 blockade in classical Hodgkin lymphoma. Study-wide findings and caveats: The diversity seen at baseline in complete responders resembled that of newly diagnosed patients. Patients excluded were those beginning nivolumab under 1 year after ASCT.

In every patient, relapse followed autologous stem cell transplantation, while exposure to brentuximab vedotin differed. TCRdb's copy holds only in-frame clones and misses some; the assay was immunoSEQ multiplex PCR. The sample has more than 70,000 clones, about 93% seen once; the top ten hold over 2.5%. Remarks on this clone: Its antigen is not identified.

V was cut by 2 bases and J by 6 bases, with 14 bases left in between. The CDR3 runs to 15 residues. CDR1 is SGHDT, CDR2 YYEEEE, per germline. The rearrangement uses TRBV5-6 and TRBJ2-2; D ambiguous. The source was peripheral blood mononuclear cells (PBMCs), collected before the second cycle of nivolumab. The origin of this receptor is a human donor with classical Hodgkin lymphoma. The CDR3 region has the DNA TGTGCCAGCAGCTTACCCACTGCCCGCGCCGGGGAGCTGTTTTTT. This gives the protein CASSLPTARAGELFF.